This T cell receptor beta chain was observed in a study of blood T cell repertoires in COVID-19. Study-level information: Samples taken during acute and convalescent COVID-19 were collected in the United States, Italy and Spain.

There are 14 residues in the CDR3. The V gene's germline CDR1 is MGHDK and CDR2 SYGVNS. V lost 6 bases and J 7 bases, leaving 15 bases between the germline ends. Per the study methods: The authors estimated nucleated cell counts from reference gene primer amplification. TCRdb's table, derived via immunoSEQ multiplex PCR, lists solely in-frame clones and lacks some. The V and J calls and clone size were taken over from that table, and D and trimming were inferred from the DNA. Of 250,000 or so clones in the sample, approximately 87% were seen once. The chain joins TRBV25-1 to TRBJ2-2, with D possibly being TRBD2 (6 bases). This sequence originates from a man between 60 and 70 years old with acute or convalescent COVID-19. The specimen sequenced was peripheral blood. As DNA, the CDR3 is TGTGCCAGCAGCCAGGGAGGCCCCCTCGGGGAGCTGTTTTTT. This codes for CASSQGGPLGELFF. Full variable domain (outside the CDR3, taken from reference TRBV25-1 and TRBJ2-2): EADIYQTPRYLVIGTGKKITLECSQTMGHDKMYWYQQDPGMELHLIHYSYGVNSTEKGDLSSESTVSRIRTEHFPLTLESARPSHTSQYLCASSQGGPLGELFFGEGSRLTVL.